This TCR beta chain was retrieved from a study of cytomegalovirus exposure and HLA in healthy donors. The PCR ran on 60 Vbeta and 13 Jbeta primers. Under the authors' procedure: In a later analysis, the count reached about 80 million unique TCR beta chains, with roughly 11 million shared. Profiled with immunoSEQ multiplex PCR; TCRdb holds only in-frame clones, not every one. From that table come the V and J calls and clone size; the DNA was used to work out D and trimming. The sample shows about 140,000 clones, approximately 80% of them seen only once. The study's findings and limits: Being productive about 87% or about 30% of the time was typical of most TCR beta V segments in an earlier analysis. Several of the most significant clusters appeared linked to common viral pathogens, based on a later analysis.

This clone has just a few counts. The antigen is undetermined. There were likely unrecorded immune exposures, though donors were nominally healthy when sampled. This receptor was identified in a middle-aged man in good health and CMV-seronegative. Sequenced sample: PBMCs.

The CDR3, as DNA: TGTGCCAGCAGCTTGTCGGCGACAGGGTCCACTGAAGCTTTCTTT. As protein: CASSLSATGSTEAFF. This chain uses TRBV7-9 with TRBJ1-1, with 7 bases identical to TRBD1. The trim removed 3 bases at V and 4 bases at J, leaving 8 bases unmatched. The germline CDR1 and CDR2 sequences are SEHNR and FQNEAQ (reference sequence). The CDR3 totals 15 residues.